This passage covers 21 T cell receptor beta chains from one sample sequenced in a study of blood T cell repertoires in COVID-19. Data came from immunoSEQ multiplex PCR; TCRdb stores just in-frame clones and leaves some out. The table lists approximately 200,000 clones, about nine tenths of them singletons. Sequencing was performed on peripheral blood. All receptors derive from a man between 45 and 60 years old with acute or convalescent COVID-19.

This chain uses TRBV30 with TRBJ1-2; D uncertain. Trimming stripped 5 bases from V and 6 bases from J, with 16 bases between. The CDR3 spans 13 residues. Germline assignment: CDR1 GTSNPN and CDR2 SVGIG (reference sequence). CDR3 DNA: TGTGCCTGGTACCGGGATGCGCATCATGGCTACACCTTC. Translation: CAWYRDAHHGYTF.

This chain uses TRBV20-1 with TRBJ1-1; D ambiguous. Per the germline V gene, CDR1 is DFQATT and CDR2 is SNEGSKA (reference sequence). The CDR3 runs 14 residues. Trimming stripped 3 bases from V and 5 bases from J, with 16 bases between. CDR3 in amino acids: CSASSRPPGTEAFF. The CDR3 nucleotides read TGCAGTGCTAGTTCCAGGCCTCCGGGGACTGAAGCTTTCTTT.

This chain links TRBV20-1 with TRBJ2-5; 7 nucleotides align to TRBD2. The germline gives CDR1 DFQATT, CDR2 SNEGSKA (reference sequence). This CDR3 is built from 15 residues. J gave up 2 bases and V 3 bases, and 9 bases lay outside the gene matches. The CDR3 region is CSASSFGGWQETQYF. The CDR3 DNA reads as TGCAGTGCTAGTTCCTTCGGGGGGTGGCAAGAGACCCAGTACTTC.

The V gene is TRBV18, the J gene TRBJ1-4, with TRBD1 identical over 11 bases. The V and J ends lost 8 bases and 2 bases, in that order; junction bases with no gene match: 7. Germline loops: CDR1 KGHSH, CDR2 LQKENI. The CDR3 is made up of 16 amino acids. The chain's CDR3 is CASTPGQGVTNEKLFF. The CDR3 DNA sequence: TGTGCCAGCACCCCGGGACAGGGGGTGACTAATGAAAAACTGTTTTTT.

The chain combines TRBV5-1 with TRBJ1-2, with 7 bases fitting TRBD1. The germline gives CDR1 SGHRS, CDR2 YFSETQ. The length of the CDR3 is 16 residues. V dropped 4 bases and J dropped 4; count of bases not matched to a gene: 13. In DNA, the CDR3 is TGCGCCAGCAGCCCTGAGGGACAGCCCGGCCGCTATGGCTACACCTTC. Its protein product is CASSPEGQPGRYGYTF.

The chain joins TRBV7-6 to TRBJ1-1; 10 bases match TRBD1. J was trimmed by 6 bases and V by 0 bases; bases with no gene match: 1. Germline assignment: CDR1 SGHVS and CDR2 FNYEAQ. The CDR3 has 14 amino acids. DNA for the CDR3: TGTGCCAGCAGCTTAGCGGGGACAGGGGCTGAAGCTTTCTTT. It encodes CASSLAGTGAEAFF.

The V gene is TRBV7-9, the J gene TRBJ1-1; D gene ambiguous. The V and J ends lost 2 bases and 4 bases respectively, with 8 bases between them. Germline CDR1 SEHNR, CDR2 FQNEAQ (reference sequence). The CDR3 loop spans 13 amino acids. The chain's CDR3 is CASSLRGLTEAFF. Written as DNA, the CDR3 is TGTGCCAGCAGCTTACGAGGTCTCACTGAAGCTTTCTTT.

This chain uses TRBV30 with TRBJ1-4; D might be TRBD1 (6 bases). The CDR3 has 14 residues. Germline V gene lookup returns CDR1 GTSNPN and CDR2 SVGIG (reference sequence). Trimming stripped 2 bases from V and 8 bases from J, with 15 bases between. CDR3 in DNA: TGTGCCTGGAGTTCGAACAGGGAGGGGGAAAAACTGTTTTTT. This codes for CAWSSNREGEKLFF.

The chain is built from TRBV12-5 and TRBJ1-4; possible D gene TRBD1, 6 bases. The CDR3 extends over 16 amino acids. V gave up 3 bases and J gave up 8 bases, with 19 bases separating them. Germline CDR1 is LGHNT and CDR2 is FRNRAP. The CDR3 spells CASGLPRGGRREKLFF. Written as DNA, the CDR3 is TGTGCTAGTGGTTTACCCCGCGGGGGCCGGAGGGAAAAACTGTTTTTT.

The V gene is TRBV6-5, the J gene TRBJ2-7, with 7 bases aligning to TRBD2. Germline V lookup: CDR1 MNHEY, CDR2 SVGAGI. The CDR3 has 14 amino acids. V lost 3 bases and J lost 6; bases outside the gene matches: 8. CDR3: CASSYEAGIREQYF. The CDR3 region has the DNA TGTGCCAGCAGTTATGAAGCGGGGATCCGCGAGCAGTACTTC.

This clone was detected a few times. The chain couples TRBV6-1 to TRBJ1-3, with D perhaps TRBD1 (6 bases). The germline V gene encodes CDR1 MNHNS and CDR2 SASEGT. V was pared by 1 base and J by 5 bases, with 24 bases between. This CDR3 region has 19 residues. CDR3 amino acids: CASSEVPLGAQPNRNTIYF. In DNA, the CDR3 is TGTGCCAGCAGTGAAGTGCCTCTGGGGGCCCAACCTAATAGAAACACCATATATTTT.

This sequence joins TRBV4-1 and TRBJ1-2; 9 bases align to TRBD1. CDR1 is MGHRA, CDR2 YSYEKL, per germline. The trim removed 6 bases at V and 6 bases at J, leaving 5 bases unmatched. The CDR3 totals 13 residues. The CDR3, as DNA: TGCGCCAGCAGGGGACAGGGAGTAGATGGCTACACCTTC. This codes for CASRGQGVDGYTF.

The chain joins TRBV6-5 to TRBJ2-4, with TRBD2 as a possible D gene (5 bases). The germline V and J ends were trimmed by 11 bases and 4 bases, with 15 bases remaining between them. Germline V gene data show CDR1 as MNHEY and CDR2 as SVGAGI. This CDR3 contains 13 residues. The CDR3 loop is CASRDNVKNIQYF. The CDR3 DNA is TGTGCCTCCCGGGATAACGTGAAAAACATTCAGTACTTC.

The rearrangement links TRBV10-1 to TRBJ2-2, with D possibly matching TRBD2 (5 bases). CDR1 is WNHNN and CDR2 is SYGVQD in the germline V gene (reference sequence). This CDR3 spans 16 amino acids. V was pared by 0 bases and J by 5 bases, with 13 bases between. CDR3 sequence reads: CASSESLALGTGELFF. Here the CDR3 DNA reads TGCGCCAGCAGTGAGTCGCTAGCCCTCGGGACCGGGGAGCTGTTTTTT.

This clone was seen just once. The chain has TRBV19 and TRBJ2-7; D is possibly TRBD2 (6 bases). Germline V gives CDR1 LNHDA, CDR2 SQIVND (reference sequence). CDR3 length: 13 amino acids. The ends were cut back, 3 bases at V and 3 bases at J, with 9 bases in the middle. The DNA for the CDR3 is TGTGCCAGTAGTATCGGAGGGTACTACGAGCAGTACTTC. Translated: CASSIGGYYEQYF.

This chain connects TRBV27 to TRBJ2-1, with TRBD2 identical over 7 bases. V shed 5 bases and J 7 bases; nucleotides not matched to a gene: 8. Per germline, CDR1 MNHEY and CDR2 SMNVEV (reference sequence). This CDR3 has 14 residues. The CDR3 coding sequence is TGTGCCAGCAGTCTAGCACCGCGGGGGAATGAGCAGTTCTTC. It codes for CASSLAPRGNEQFF.

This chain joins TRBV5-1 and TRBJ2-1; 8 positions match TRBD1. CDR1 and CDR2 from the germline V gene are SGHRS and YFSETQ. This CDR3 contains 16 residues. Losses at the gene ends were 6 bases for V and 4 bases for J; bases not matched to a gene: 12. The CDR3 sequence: CASITSPGQEYNEQFF. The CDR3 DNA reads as TGCGCCAGCATCACGTCACCGGGACAGGAGTACAATGAGCAGTTCTTC.

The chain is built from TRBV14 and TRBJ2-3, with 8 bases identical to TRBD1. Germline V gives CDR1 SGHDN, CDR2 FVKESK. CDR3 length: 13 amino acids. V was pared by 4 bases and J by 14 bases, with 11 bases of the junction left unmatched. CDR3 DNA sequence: TGTGCCAGCAGCCCCGGACAGGGCTACTCGGGGTATTTT. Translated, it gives CASSPGQGYSGYF. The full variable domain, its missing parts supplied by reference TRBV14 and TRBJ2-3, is EAGVTQFPSHSVIEKGQTVTLRCDPISGHDNLYWYRRVMGKEIKFLLHFVKESKQDESGMPNNRFLAERTGGTYSTLKVQPAELEDSGVYFCASSPGQGYSGYFGPGTRLTVL.

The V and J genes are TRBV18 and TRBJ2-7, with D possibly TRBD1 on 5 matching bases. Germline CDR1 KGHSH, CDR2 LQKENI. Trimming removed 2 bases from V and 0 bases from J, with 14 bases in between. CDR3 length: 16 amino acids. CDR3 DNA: TGTGCCAGCTCACCAGGGGCAAGAGCAAACTCCTACGAGCAGTACTTC. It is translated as CASSPGARANSYEQYF.

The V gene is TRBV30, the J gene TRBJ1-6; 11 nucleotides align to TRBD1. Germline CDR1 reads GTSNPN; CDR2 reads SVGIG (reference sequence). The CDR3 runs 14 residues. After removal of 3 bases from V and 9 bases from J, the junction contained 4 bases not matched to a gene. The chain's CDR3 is CAWRGQGGGSPLHF. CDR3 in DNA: TGTGCCTGGAGGGGACAGGGGGGAGGTTCACCCCTCCACTTT.

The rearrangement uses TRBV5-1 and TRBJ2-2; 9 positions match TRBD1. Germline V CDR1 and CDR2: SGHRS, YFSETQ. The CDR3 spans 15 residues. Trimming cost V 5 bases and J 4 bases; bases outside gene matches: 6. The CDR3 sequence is CASRGQGSSTGELFF. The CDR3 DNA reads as TGCGCCAGCAGAGGACAGGGGTCCTCCACCGGGGAGCTGTTTTTT.